The clone carrying this T cell receptor (beta chain) was detected many times. Antigen unknown. The CDR3 totals 15 residues. Germline V gives CDR1 SGHTA, CDR2 FQGNSA. With 3 bases removed from V and 7 bases from J, the gap between germline ends came to 13 bases. The data were obtained in a study of read filtering for tumor transcriptome and immune sequencing. Overall study results and limits: About 81.9% of IR-seq clonotypes had one read, totaling around 3.5% of reads; RNA-seq: 74.6% and 44.6%.

From roughly 390 ng of RNA, a library with molecular barcoded alpha/delta and beta/gamma adaptors was made. TCRdb reprocessed the reads with MiXCR, giving one entry per CDR3 protein. The sample lists 93,000 or so distinct CDR3 sequences, roughly 21% occurring once. Sequences were obtained from a population of CD138-negative cells sorted from bone marrow. The rearrangement joins TRBV7-2 to TRBJ1-6, with D hard to call. This receptor was taken from a donor aged 40 or over with multiple myeloma. CDR3 residues: CASSLDLGVNSPLHF. The CDR3 DNA reads as TGTGCCAGCAGCTTGGACCTAGGAGTGAATTCACCCCTCCACTTT.